These 5 T cell receptor beta chains share one sample of origin, sequenced in a study of identical twins. Each CDR3 protein is one row after TCRdb ran MiXCR on the 5' RACE reads. The sample has around 500,000 distinct CDR3 sequences; approximately 14% are singletons. These same data were also listed under a study on yellow fever vaccine responses in identical twins.

The sample comprised CD4+ T cells sorted from blood. These receptors came from a young woman in good health.

The genes are TRBV7-2 and TRBJ2-7, with D possibly matching TRBD2 (6 bases). Germline assignment: CDR1 SGHTA and CDR2 FQGNSA. Trimming took 5 bases from V and 3 from J, leaving 20 bases between them. The CDR3 covers 16 residues. CDR3 nucleotides: TGTGCCAGCAGCCTAGGTCGGGCGGGGCGGCTCTACGAGCAGTACTTC. Translating gives CASSLGRAGRLYEQYF. The full variable domain, completed using reference TRBV7-2 and TRBJ2-7, is GAGVSQSPSNKVTEKGKDVELRCDPISGHTALYWYRQSLGQGLEFLIYFQGNSAPDKSGLPSDRFSAERTGGSVSTLTIQRTQQEDSAVYLCASSLGRAGRLYEQYFGPGTRLTVT.

This clonotype occurred a few times. The chain links TRBV6-5 to TRBJ2-1; 7 bases are shared with TRBD1. The germline gives CDR1 MNHEY, CDR2 SVGAGI. Germline trimming cut 2 bases from V and 5 bases from J; bases unmatched to any gene: 3. The CDR3 is 14 amino acids. In DNA form, the CDR3 reads TGTGCCAGCAGTTACGCGGACAGGAACAATGAGCAGTTCTTC. This codes for CASSYADRNNEQFF.

V usage is TRBV5-6 and J usage is TRBJ2-7; 9 bases fit TRBD2. Germline CDR1 is SGHDT and CDR2 is YYEEEE. The CDR3 is made up of 15 amino acids. After removal of 5 bases from V and 2 bases from J, the junction contained 8 bases not matched to a gene. Here the CDR3 reads CASRWSGGITYEQYF. The CDR3 region has the DNA TGTGCCAGCAGATGGAGCGGGGGGATCACCTACGAGCAGTACTTC. The whole variable domain, remainder taken from reference TRBV5-6 and TRBJ2-7, is DAGVTQSPTHLIKTRGQQVTLRCSPKSGHDTVSWYQQALGQGPQFIFQYYEEEERQRGNFPDRFSGHQFPNYSSELNVNALLLGDSALYLCASRWSGGITYEQYFGPGTRLTVT.

The chain employs TRBV7-2 and TRBJ2-2; D gene unclear. CDR1 is SGHTA and CDR2 is FQGNSA in the germline V gene. V gave up 4 bases and J gave up 7 bases, with 7 bases separating them. The CDR3 is 12 amino acids. The CDR3 coding sequence is TGTGCCAGCAGCTCCGATTACGGGGAGCTGTTTTTT. It encodes CASSSDYGELFF.

Only a few counts were recorded for this clonotype. This rearrangement joins TRBV14 to TRBJ2-2; unclear D gene. The V end was cut by 1 base, the J end by 4 bases, with 7 bases between. The CDR3 spans 14 residues. In germline, CDR1 is SGHDN, CDR2 FVKESK. The CDR3 loop is CASSQGGFTGELFF. Written as DNA, the CDR3 is TGTGCCAGCAGCCAAGGCGGTTTCACCGGGGAGCTGTTTTTT.